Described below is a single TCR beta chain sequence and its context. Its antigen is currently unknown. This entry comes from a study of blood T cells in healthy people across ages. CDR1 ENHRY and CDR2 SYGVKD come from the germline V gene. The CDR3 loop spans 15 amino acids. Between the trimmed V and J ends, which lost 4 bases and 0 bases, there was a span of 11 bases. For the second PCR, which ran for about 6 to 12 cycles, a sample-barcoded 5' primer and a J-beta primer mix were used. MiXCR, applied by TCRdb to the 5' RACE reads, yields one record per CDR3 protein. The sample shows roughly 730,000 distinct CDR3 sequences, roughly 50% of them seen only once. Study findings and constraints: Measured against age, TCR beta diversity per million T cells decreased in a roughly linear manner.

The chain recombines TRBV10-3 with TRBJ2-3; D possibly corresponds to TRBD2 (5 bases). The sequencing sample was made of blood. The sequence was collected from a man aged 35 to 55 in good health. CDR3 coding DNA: TGTGCCATCAGTGCGGCAGCGGCTAGCACAGATACGCAGTATTTT. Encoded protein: CAISAAAASTDTQYF.